The subject of this entry is one T cell receptor beta chain. These data are taken from a study of blood T cell repertoires in COVID-19. Background on the study: Two negative PCRs, clearance, or symptom resolution characterized the recovered Cohort 3 donors.

The CDR3 covers 14 residues. CDR1 MNHEY and CDR2 SVGAGI come from the germline V gene. V gave up 7 bases and J gave up 6 bases; unmatched junction bases: 10. Profiling relied on immunoSEQ multiplex PCR, and the TCRdb table lists in-frame clones only, not all of them. The table lists under 200,000 clones, about 85% of them singletons. The clonotype comes from a middle-aged woman in a cohort exposed to, infected with or recovered from COVID-19 (not recorded which). Material: PBMCs or T cells enriched from blood (not recorded which). J is TRBJ1-2 and V is TRBV6-5; 8 nucleotides match TRBD1. This chain's CDR3 is CASTTRDRSDGYTF. Here the CDR3 DNA reads TGTGCCAGCACTACAAGGGACAGGTCCGATGGCTACACCTTC.